What follows are 19 T cell receptor beta chains derived from one specimen sequenced in a study of shared clonotypes between healthy human individuals (dated by TCRdb to about 2020). The receptor library was made with the immunoSEQ multiplex PCR assay. This immuneACCESS table, as held by TCRdb, lists in-frame sequences with V and J called but not all clones. Of the missing ones, under half trace to an unresolved V gene in checked studies; the others have no known cause. Counted in this sample were some 1.1 million clones; roughly 77% of them appeared once. Of the sample, 0.85% to 1% falls within the top ten clones. The sequencing input was memory CD4+ T cells from PBMCs. In the paper's terms, the cell subset or site label means: CD45RA-negative fraction. The receptors derive from a man in his late teens or twenties in good health. Some clones in this sample may be carry-over from other donors' samples.

This clone was counted a single time. The V and J genes are TRBV5-1 and TRBJ2-1, with TRBD2 matching 12 bases. Per the germline V gene, CDR1 is SGHRS and CDR2 is YFSETQ. The CDR3 contains 18 residues. Losses at the gene ends were 3 bases for V and 6 bases for J; bases not matched to a gene: 13. CDR3 loop: CASSSSPGLAGMGNEQFF. For the CDR3, the DNA is TGCGCCAGCAGCTCTTCTCCTGGACTAGCGGGAATGGGCAATGAGCAGTTCTTC. Filled out from reference TRBV5-1 and TRBJ2-1, the complete variable domain reads KAGVTQTPRYLIKTRGQQVTLSCSPISGHRSVSWYQQTPGQGLQFLFEYFSETQRNKGNFPGRFSGRQFSNSRSEMNVSTLELGDSALYLCASSSSPGLAGMGNEQFFGPGTRLTVL.

The gene calls are TRBV21-1 and TRBJ2-3. TRBV21-1 is classified as a pseudogene. The length of the CDR3 is 15 residues. CDR3 nucleotide sequence: TGTGCCAGCAGCCAAACAAGGGCCTACACAGATACGCAGTATTTT. This gives the protein CASSQTRAYTDTQYF.

DNA for the CDR3: TGTGCCAGCAGCCCAAAAGGATACGAGCAGTACTTC. The encoded protein is CASSPKGYEQYF. This chain joins TRBV6-1 and TRBJ2-7; D is uncertain. This CDR3 is built from 12 residues. Trimming shortened V by 6 bases and J by 4 bases, and 10 bases separated the two germline ends. Germline assignment: CDR1 MNHNS and CDR2 SASEGT.

J is TRBJ1-5 and V is TRBV15; no definite D call. Germline CDR1 and CDR2: LNHNV and YYDKDF (reference sequence). V was shortened by 2 bases and J by 0 bases, with 8 bases between the two germline ends. This CDR3 region has 15 residues. The CDR3 protein is CATSRNSYSNQPQHF. The CDR3 coding sequence is TGTGCCACCAGCAGAAACTCTTATAGCAATCAGCCCCAGCATTTT.

The V and J genes are TRBV7-2 and TRBJ1-4; TRBD1 aligns across 8 bases. There are 14 residues in the CDR3. CDR1 is SGHTA, CDR2 FQGNSA, per germline. V dropped 5 bases and J dropped 7; count of bases not matched to a gene: 6. Here the CDR3 DNA reads TGTGCCAGCAGCGCGCAGACAGGGGTTGAAAAACTGTTTTTT. Protein product: CASSAQTGVEKLFF.

The chain recombines TRBV19 with TRBJ1-1; TRBD1 is a possible D gene (5 bases). Trimming removed 3 bases at V and 0 bases at J, with 8 bases between. CDR1 and CDR2 (germline): LNHDA, SQIVND (reference sequence). CDR3 length: 14 residues. This CDR3 is CASSIGGLNTEAFF. Here the CDR3 DNA reads TGTGCCAGTAGTATTGGGGGTCTGAACACTGAAGCTTTCTTT. Full variable domain (rest looked up from reference TRBV19 and TRBJ1-1): DGGITQSPKYLFRKEGQNVTLSCEQNLNHDAMYWYRQDPGQGLRLIYYSQIVNDFQKGDIAEGYSVSREKKESFPLTVTSAQKNPTAFYLCASSIGGLNTEAFFGQGTRLTVV.

The chain links TRBV29-1 to TRBJ2-1; D not resolved. The CDR3 totals 12 residues. Trimming removed 7 bases at V and 1 base at J, with 8 bases between. The germline gives CDR1 SQVTM, CDR2 ANQGSEA. The CDR3 DNA reads TGCAGCGGCGGTGTTTCCTACAATGAGCAGTTCTTC. The encoded protein is CSGGVSYNEQFF.

The CDR3 nucleotides read TGTGCCAGCAGCGTGGACCGTCCAGATACGCAGTATTTT. It translates to CASSVDRPDTQYF. The chain recombines TRBV2 with TRBJ2-3; D is unclear. The CDR3 runs 13 residues. V shed 6 bases and J shed 4 bases, with 11 bases lying between them. Germline-derived CDR1 and CDR2 are SNHLY and FYNNEI. Variable domain in full (rest from reference TRBV2 and TRBJ2-3): EPEVTQTPSHQVTQMGQEVILRCVPISNHLYFYWYRQILGQKVEFLVSFYNNEISEKSEIFDDQFSVERPDGSNFTLKIRSTKLEDSAMYFCASSVDRPDTQYFGPGTRLTVL.

The chain carries TRBV6-4 and TRBJ2-2, with 11 positions matching TRBD2. This CDR3 has 18 residues. Germline values: CDR1 MRHNA, CDR2 SNTAGT. J lost 3 bases, V lost 0 bases, and 6 bases had no gene match. The CDR3 DNA sequence: TGTGCCAGCAGTGACTCAGGGCTAGCGGGAGGTCACACCGGGGAGCTGTTTTTT. Translating gives CASSDSGLAGGHTGELFF.

The rearrangement joins TRBV2 to TRBJ1-4, with D unresolved. The CDR3 consists of 14 residues. Deletions cut 6 bases from V and 8 bases from J, with 16 bases between. CDR1 is SNHLY, CDR2 FYNNEI, per germline. The CDR3 region is CASSRPSGSEKLFF. The CDR3 DNA follows: TGTGCCAGCAGCCGCCCGTCGGGATCGGAAAAACTGTTTTTT.

The chain uses TRBV14 and TRBJ2-1; D remains unclear. The CDR3 is 11 amino acids. Germline loops: CDR1 SGHDN, CDR2 FVKESK. The V end was cut by 2 bases, the J end by 12 bases, with 8 bases between. The CDR3, as DNA: TGTGCCAGCAGCCAATCTGCAGTGCAGTTCTTC. Protein sequence: CASSQSAVQFF.

The chain recombines TRBV6-5 with TRBJ2-5, with D perhaps TRBD1 (6 bases). There are 15 residues in the CDR3. Trimming cost V 6 bases and J 0 bases, with 14 bases left between them. Germline loops: CDR1 MNHEY, CDR2 SVGAGI. The CDR3 sequence: CASRDRTAYQETQYF. In DNA, the CDR3 is TGTGCCAGCAGAGACAGGACCGCGTACCAAGAGACCCAGTACTTC.

V and J are TRBV19 and TRBJ1-1, with D unclear. Trimming removed 5 bases from V and 7 bases from J, with 14 bases in between. Germline V CDR1 and CDR2: LNHDA, SQIVND (reference sequence). This CDR3 contains 13 residues. CDR3 protein: CASSSVFTGEAFF. CDR3 DNA sequence: TGTGCCAGTAGTTCTGTCTTTACCGGTGAAGCTTTCTTT.

Regarding this clone: The junction and the germline gene differ at one end; a read error may be behind it. The rearrangement joins TRBV7-9 to TRBJ2-1, with 7 bases aligning to TRBD2. The CDR3 loop spans 13 amino acids. CDR1 is SEHNR and CDR2 is FQNEAQ in the germline V gene (reference sequence). The CDR3 region has the DNA TGTGCCAGCAGCCCCCCGCTGATCACACGGGGGGTCTTC. This codes for CASSPPLITRGVF.

This clone was counted once. Within the sample, other DNA sequences also encode this same CDR3. The rearrangement links TRBV7-2 to TRBJ2-5, with TRBD1 matching over 9 bases. There are 14 residues in the CDR3. Germline assignment: CDR1 SGHTA and CDR2 FQGNSA. The trim removed 6 bases at V and 4 bases at J, leaving 6 bases unmatched. CDR3 nucleotide sequence: TGTGCCAGCAGTTTGAACAGGGGGCGAGAGACCCAGTACTTC. Its protein is CASSLNRGRETQYF.

This chain joins TRBV5-1 and TRBJ2-1; D is undetermined. Germline CDR1 reads SGHRS; CDR2 reads YFSETQ. CDR3 length: 16 amino acids. V was trimmed by 4 bases and J by 7 bases, leaving 21 bases between them. CDR3 sequence: CASSLPLLVLHNEQFF. The CDR3 nucleotides are TGCGCCAGCAGCCTTCCGTTACTCGTCCTCCATAATGAGCAGTTCTTC.

As for this clone: Other DNA sequences from this sample encode an identical CDR3 as well. V is TRBV7-3 and J is TRBJ2-5, with D unresolved. In germline, CDR1 is SGHTA, CDR2 FQGTGA. Trimming shortened V by 4 bases and J by 2 bases, and 8 bases separated the two germline ends. The CDR3 runs 13 residues. The CDR3 region is CASSSGSQETQYF. Written as DNA, the CDR3 is TGTGCCAGCAGCTCCGGGTCTCAAGAGACCCAGTACTTC. Using reference TRBV7-3 and TRBJ2-5 for the parts outside the CDR3, the full variable domain is GAGVSQTPSNKVTEKGKYVELRCDPISGHTALYWYRQSLGQGPEFLIYFQGTGAADDSGLPNDRFFAVRPEGSVSTLKIQRTERGDSAVYLCASSSGSQETQYFGPGTRLLVL.

The chain combines TRBV2 with TRBJ2-2; the D gene is possibly TRBD1 (5 bases). The CDR3 contains 13 residues. V shed 5 bases and J shed 6 bases, with 10 bases lying between them. Germline V gene lookup returns CDR1 SNHLY and CDR2 FYNNEI. CDR3 loop: CASSLDRSGELFF. The CDR3 coding sequence is TGTGCCAGCAGTCTAGACAGATCCGGGGAGCTGTTTTTT.

The chain links TRBV20-1 to TRBJ2-1; weak D call: TRBD2 (6 bases). Germline lookup yields CDR1 DFQATT and CDR2 SNEGSKA (reference sequence). This CDR3 has 11 residues. V lost 6 bases to trimming and J lost 11 bases, with 14 bases between them. The CDR3 bases are TGCAGTGCCCGCGGGGTCCCCAAGCAGTTCTTC. This encodes CSARGVPKQFF.